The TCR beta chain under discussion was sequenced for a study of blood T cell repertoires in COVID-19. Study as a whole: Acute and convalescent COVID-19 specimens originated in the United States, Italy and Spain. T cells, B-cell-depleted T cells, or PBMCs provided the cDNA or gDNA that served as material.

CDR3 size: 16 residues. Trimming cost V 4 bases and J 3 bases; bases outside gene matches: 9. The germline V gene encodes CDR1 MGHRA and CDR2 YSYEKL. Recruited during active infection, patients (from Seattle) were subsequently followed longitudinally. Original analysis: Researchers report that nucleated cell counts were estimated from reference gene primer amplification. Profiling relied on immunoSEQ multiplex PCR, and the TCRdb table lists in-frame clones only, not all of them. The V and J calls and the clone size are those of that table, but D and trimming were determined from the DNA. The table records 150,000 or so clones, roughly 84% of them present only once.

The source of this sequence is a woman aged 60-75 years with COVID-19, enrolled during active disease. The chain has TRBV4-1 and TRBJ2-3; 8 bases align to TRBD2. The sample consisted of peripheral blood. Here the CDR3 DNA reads TGCGCCAGCAGCCGTCCAGCGGGAGCTCTGACAGATACGCAGTATTTT. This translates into CASSRPAGALTDTQYF.